This T cell receptor (beta chain) was captured by sequencing in a study of T cells of healthy individuals. This clonotype was seen more than once but under ten times. One entry per CDR3 protein, called by TCRdb with MiXCR from the 5' RACE reads. In the table there are about 96,000 distinct CDR3 sequences, roughly a sixth of which are singletons. The V gene's germline CDR1 is MDHEN and CDR2 SYDVKM. V was clipped by 9 bases and J by 4 bases; unmatched bases: 9. CDR3 length: 15 amino acids. The V call is TRBV28, the J call TRBJ1-6; TRBD1 aligns across 7 bases. The sequence derives from a human donor in good health. The CDR3 bases are TGTGCCAGTTTCACCCGGACAGGTTATAATTCACCCCTCCACTTT. Translating gives CASFTRTGYNSPLHF.